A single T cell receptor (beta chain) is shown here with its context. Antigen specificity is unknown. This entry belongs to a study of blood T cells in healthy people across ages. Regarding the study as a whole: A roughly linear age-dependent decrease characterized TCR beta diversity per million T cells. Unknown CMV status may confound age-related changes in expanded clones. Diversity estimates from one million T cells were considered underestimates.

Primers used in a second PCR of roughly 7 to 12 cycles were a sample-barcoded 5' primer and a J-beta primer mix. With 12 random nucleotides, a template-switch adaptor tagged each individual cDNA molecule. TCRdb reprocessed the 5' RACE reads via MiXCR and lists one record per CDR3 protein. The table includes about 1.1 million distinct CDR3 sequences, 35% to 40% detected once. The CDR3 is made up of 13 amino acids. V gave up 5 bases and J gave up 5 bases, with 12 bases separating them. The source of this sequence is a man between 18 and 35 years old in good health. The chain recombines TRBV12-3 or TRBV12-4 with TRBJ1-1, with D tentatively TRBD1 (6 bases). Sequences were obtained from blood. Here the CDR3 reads CASSVGGMTEAFF. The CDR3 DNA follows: TGTGCCAGCAGTGTAGGGGGGATGACTGAAGCTTTCTTT.